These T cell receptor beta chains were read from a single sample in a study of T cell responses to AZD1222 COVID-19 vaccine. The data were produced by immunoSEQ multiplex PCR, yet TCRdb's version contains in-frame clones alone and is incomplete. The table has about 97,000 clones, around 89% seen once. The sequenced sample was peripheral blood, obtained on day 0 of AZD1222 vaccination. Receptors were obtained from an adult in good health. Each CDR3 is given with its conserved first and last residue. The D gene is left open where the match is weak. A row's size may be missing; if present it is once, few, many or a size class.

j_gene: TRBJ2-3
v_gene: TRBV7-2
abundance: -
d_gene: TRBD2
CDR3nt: TGTGCCAGCCTATTTAGCGGGGTCACAGATACGCAGTATTTT
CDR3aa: CASLFSGVTDTQYF

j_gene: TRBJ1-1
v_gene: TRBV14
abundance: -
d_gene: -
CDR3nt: TGTGCCAGCAGCCTCACCTTGACAGCGGTGAACACTGAAGCTTTCTTT
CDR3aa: CASSLTLTAVNTEAFF

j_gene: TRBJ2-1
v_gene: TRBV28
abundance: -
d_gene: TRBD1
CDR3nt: TGTGCCAGCAGTTTTCTTCAGGGGGCCCTTACACAGTTCTTC
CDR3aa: CASSFLQGALTQFF

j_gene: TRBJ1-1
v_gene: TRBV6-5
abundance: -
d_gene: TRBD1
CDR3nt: TGTGCCAGCAGTCGGACAGGCCGAGTGACTGAAGCTTTCTTT
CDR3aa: CASSRTGRVTEAFF

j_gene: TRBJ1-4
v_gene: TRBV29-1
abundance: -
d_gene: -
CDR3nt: TGCAGCGTTGAGGGCCCGAGGGGAAAACTGTTTTTT
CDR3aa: CSVEGPRGKLFF

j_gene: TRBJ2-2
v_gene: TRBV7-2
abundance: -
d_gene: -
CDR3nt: TGTGCCAGCAGCTTACGTAACGGGGAGCTGTTTTTT
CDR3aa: CASSLRNGELFF

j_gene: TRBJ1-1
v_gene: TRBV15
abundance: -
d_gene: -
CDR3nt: TGTGCCACCAGCAGAGATGACAGGTTGAACACTGAAGCTTTCTTT
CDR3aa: CATSRDDRLNTEAFF

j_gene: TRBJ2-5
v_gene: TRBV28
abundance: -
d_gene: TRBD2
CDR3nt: TGTGCCAGCACCGGGACTAGCGGATACCAAGAGACCCAGTACTTC
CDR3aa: CASTGTSGYQETQYF

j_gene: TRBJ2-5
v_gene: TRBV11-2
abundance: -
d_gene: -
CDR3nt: TGTGCCAGCAGCACCTCGGCCCTCCCCCAAGAGACCCAGTACTTC
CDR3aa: CASSTSALPQETQYF

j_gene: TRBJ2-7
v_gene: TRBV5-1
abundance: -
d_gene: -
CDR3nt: TGCGCCAGCAGCTTGACAGCATACGAGCAGTACTTC
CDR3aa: CASSLTAYEQYF

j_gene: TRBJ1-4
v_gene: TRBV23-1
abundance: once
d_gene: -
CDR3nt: TGCGCCAGCAGTCAACCCCCTCCGACTGCAACTAATGAAAAACTGTTTTTT
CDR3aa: CASSQPPPTATNEKLFF

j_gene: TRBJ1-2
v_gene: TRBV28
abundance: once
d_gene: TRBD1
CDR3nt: TGTGCCAGCAGTCCCGGGACAGGGAAGGGCTACACCTTC
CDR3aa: CASSPGTGKGYTF

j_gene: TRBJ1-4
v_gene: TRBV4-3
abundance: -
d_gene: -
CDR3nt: TGCGCCAGCAGCCAAGATCGGGGGGCTGGAGAAAAACTGTTTTTT
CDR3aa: CASSQDRGAGEKLFF

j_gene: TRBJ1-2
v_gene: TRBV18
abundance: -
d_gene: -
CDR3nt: TGTGCCAGCTCACCGGCTACTAACTATGGCTACACCTTC
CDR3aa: CASSPATNYGYTF

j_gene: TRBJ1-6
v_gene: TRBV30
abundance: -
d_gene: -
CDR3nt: TGTGCCTGGAGTGTGGATTGGGTTTCACCCCTCCACTTT
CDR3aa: CAWSVDWVSPLHF

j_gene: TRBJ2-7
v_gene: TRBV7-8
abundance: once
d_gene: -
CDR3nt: TGTGCCAGCAGCTTAGTGGGGGATTCCTACGAGCAGTACTTC
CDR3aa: CASSLVGDSYEQYF

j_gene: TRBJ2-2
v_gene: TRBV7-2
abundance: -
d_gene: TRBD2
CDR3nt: TGTGCCAGCAGCTTAAGTGCGGGAGTATTAACCGGGGAGCTGTTTTTT
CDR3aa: CASSLSAGVLTGELFF

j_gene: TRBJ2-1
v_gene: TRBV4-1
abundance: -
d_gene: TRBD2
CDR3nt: TGCGCCAGCAGCCAAGATCTAGCGGGAGGAGGCAATGAGCAGTTCTTC
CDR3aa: CASSQDLAGGGNEQFF

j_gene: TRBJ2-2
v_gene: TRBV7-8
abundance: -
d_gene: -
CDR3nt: TGTGCCAGCAGCTTACCCGTTATTTCGAACACCGGGGAGCTGTTTTTT
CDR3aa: CASSLPVISNTGELFF

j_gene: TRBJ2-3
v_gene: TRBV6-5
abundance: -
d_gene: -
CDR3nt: TGTGCCAGCAGTTACGGGGATACGCAGTATTTT
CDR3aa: CASSYGDTQYF

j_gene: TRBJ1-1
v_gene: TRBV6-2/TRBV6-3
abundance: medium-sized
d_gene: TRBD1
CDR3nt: TGTGCCAGCAGTTTATCGTGGGACAGGAACACTGAAGCTTTCTTT
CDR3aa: CASSLSWDRNTEAFF

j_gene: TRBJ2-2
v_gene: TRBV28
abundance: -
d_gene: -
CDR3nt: TGTGCCAGCAGTGCCCAGGGGATAGGGGAGCTGTTTTTT
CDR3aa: CASSAQGIGELFF

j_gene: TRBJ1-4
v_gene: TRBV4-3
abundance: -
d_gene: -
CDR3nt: TGCGCCAGCAGCCAAGATCGGAAAAAACTGTTTTTT
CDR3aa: CASSQDRKKLFF

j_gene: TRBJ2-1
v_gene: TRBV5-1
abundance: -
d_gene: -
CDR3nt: TGCGCCAGCAGCTCGCGATCCTCGGGCAATGAGCAGTTCTTC
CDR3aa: CASSSRSSGNEQFF

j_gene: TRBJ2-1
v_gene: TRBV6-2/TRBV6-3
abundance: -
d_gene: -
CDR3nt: TGTGCCAGCAGTTACCTCGCGGGGTTGGGAGAGTTCTTC
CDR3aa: CASSYLAGLGEFF

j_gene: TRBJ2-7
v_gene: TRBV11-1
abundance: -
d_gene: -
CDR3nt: TGTGCCAGCAGCCATTTCGTAGGACAGGGAGGGTACGAGCAGTACTTC
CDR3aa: CASSHFVGQGGYEQYF

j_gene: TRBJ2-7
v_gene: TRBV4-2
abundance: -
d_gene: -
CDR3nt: TGTGCCAGCAGCCGGGGGACCACGACCTACGAGCAGTACTTC
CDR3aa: CASSRGTTTYEQYF

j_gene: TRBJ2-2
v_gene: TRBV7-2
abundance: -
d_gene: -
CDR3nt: TGTGCCAGCAGTTTTGTGGGGGGGCCACGATCCGGGGAGCTGTTTTTT
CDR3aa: CASSFVGGPRSGELFF

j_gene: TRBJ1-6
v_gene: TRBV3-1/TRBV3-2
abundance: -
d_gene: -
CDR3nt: TGTGCCAGCAGGGAGGGCCCACAGGGTTCACCCCTCCACTTT
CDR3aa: CASREGPQGSPLHF

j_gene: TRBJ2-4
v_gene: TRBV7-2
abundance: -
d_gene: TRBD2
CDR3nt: TGTGCCAGCAGCTTAGCGCCCCGTAGCGGGGGGGCCGGGGGTAACATTCAGTACTTC
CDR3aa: CASSLAPRSGGAGGNIQYF

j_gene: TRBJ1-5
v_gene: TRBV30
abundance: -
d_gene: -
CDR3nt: TGTGCCTGGAGTGTAGGGGGGACGTTAGATCAGCCCCAGCATTTT
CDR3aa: CAWSVGGTLDQPQHF

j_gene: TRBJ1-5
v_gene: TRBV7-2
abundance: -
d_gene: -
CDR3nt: TGTGCCAGTACAGGGTTCGGGCAGCCCCAGCATTTT
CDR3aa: CASTGFGQPQHF

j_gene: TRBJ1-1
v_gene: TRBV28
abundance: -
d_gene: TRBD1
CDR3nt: TGTGCCAGCACCTCCCGACGGACAGGGGAGAACACTGAAGCTTTCTTT
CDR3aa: CASTSRRTGENTEAFF

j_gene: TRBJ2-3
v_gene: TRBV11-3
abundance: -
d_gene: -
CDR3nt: TGTGCCAGCAGCTTAGGGGGTTTGGGGGATACGCAGTATTTT
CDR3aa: CASSLGGLGDTQYF

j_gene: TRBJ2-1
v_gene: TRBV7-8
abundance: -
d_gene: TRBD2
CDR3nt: TGTGCCAGCAGCCCACCCCTAGCGGGCAATGAGCAGTTCTTC
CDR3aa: CASSPPLAGNEQFF

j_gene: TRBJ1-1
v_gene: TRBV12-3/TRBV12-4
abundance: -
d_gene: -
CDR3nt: TGTGCCAGCAGGGGGGGCGCGAGCACTGAAGCTTTCTTT
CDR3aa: CASRGGASTEAFF

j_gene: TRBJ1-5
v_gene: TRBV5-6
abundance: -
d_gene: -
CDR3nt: TGTGCCAGCAGCTTGCGGGACGGACGATATCAGCCCCAGCATTTT
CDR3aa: CASSLRDGRYQPQHF

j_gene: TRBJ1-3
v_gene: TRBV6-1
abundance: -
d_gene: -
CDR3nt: TGTGCCAGCAGTGACGGCAGGGATAGAAACACCATATATTTT
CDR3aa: CASSDGRDRNTIYF

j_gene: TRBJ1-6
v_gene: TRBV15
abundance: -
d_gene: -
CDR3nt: TGTGCCACCGGCGGGGGAAATTCACCCCTCCACTTT
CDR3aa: CATGGGNSPLHF

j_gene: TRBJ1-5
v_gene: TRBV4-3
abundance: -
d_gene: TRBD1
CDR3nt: TGCGCCAGCAGCCAAGACGGACAGGTCAATCAGCCCCAGCATTTT
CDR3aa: CASSQDGQVNQPQHF